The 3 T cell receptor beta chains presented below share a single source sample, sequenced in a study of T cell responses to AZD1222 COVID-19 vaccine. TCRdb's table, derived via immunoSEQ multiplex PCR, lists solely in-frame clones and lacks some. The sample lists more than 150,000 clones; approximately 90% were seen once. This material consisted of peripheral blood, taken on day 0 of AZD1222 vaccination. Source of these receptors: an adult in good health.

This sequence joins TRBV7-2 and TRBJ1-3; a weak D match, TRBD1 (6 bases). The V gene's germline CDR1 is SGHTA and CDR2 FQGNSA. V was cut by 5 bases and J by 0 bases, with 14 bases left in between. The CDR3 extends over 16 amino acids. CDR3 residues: CASSALGQFSGNTIYF. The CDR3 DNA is TGTGCCAGCAGCGCATTAGGACAGTTCTCTGGAAACACCATATATTTT. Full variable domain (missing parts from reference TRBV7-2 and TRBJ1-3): GAGVSQSPSNKVTEKGKDVELRCDPISGHTALYWYRQSLGQGLEFLIYFQGNSAPDKSGLPSDRFSAERTGGSVSTLTIQRTQQEDSAVYLCASSALGQFSGNTIYFGEGSWLTVV.

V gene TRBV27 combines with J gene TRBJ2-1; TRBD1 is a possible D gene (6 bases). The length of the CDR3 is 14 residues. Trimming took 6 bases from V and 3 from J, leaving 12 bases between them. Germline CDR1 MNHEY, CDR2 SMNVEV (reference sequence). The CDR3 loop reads CASRALDSYNEQFF. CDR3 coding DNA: TGTGCCAGCAGAGCCCTGGACAGCTACAATGAGCAGTTCTTC.

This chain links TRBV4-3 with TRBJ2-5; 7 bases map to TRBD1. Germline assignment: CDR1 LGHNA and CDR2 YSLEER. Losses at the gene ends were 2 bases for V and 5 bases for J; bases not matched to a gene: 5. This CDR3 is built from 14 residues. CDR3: CASSQSYRGETQYF. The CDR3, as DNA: TGCGCCAGCAGCCAATCCTACAGGGGCGAGACCCAGTACTTC.